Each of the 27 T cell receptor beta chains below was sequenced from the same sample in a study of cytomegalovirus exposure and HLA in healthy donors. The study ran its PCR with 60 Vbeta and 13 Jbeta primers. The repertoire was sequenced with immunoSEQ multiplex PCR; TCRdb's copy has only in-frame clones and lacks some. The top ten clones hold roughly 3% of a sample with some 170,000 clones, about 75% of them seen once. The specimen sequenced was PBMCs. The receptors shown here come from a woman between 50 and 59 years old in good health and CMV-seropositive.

This chain's CDR3 is CASSRTSYNEQFF. CDR3 bases: TGTGCCAGCAGTCGGACAAGCTACAATGAGCAGTTCTTC. The genes are TRBV7-2 and TRBJ2-1; weak D call: TRBD1 (5 bases). This CDR3 has 13 amino acids. Deletions cut 6 bases from V and 3 bases from J, with 9 bases between. Germline CDR1 is SGHTA and CDR2 is FQGNSA.

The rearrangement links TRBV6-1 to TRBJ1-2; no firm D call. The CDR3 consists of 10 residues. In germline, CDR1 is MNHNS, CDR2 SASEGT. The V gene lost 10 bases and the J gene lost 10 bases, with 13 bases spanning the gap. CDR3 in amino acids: CATRKCIYTF. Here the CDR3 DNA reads TGTGCCACCAGAAAATGTATCTACACCTTC.

Written as DNA, the CDR3 is TGTGCCAGCAGCCCTACCGGGACTAGTGGGAAGACCCAGTACTTC. The encoded protein is CASSPTGTSGKTQYF. V usage is TRBV5-6 and J usage is TRBJ2-5; 8 bases map to TRBD2. V dropped 4 bases and J dropped 6; count of bases not matched to a gene: 11. This CDR3 comprises 15 residues. CDR1 SGHDT and CDR2 YYEEEE come from the germline V gene.

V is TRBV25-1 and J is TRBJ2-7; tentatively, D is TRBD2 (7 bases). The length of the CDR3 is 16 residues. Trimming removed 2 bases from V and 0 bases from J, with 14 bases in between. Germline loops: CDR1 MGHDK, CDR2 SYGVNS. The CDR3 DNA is TGTGCCAGCAGTGAAATGGGGGGCGGGAGCTCCTACGAGCAGTACTTC. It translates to CASSEMGGGSSYEQYF.

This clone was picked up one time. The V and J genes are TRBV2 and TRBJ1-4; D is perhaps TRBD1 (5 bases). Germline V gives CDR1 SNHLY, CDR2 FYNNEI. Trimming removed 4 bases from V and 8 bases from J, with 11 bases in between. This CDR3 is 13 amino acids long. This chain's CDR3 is CASSGLPGEKLFF. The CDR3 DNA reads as TGTGCCAGCAGTGGGCTTCCAGGGGAAAAACTGTTTTTT.

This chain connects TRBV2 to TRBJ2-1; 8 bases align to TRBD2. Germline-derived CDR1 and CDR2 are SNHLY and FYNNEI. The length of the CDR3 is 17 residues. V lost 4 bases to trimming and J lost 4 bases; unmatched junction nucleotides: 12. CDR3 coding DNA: TGTGCCAGCAGTGCGGCGGGGGGTCCACTTAGATACAATGAGCAGTTCTTC. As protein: CASSAAGGPLRYNEQFF. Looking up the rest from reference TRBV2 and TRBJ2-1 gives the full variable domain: EPEVTQTPSHQVTQMGQEVILRCVPISNHLYFYWYRQILGQKVEFLVSFYNNEISEKSEIFDDQFSVERPDGSNFTLKIRSTKLEDSAMYFCASSAAGGPLRYNEQFFGPGTRLTVL.

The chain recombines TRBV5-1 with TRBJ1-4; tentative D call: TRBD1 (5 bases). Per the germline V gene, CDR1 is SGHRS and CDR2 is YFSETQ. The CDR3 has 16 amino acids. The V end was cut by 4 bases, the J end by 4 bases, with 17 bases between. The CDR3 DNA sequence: TGCGCCAGCAGCACAGGAAGCGGGCAGGTTAATGAAAAACTGTTTTTT. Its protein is CASSTGSGQVNEKLFF.

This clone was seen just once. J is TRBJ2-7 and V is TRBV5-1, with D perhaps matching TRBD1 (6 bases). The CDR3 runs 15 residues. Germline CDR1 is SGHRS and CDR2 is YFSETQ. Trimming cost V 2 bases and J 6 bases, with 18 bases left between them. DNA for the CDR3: TGCGCCAGCAGCTTAGGGGGTACCGGAGTGCTCGAGCAGTACTTC. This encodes CASSLGGTGVLEQYF. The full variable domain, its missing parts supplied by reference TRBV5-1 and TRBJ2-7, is KAGVTQTPRYLIKTRGQQVTLSCSPISGHRSVSWYQQTPGQGLQFLFEYFSETQRNKGNFPGRFSGRQFSNSRSEMNVSTLELGDSALYLCASSLGGTGVLEQYFGPGTRLTVT.

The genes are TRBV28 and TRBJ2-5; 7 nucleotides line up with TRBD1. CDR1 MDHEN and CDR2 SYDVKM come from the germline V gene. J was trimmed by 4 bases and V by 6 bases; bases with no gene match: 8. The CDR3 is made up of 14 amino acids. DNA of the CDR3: TGTGCCAGCAGAAACAGACAGGGACGAGAGACCCAGTACTTC. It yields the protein CASRNRQGRETQYF.

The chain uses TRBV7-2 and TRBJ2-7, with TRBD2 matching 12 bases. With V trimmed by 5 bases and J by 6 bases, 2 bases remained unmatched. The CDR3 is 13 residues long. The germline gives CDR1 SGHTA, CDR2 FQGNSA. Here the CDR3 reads CASSLTSGGEQYF. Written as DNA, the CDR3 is TGTGCCAGCAGCCTGACTAGCGGGGGCGAGCAGTACTTC.

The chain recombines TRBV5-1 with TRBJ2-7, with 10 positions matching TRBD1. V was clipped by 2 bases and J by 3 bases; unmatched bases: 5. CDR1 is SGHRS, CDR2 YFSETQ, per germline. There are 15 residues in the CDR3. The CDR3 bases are TGCGCCAGCAGCTTACGGAGGGACAGGGGCTACGAGCAGTACTTC. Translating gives CASSLRRDRGYEQYF.

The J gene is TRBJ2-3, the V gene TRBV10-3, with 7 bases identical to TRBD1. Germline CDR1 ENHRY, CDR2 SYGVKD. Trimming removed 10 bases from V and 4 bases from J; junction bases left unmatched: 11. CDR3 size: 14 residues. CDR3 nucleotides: TGTGCCACTCAAGACAGGGTCGGAGCAGATACGCAGTATTTT. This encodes CATQDRVGADTQYF.

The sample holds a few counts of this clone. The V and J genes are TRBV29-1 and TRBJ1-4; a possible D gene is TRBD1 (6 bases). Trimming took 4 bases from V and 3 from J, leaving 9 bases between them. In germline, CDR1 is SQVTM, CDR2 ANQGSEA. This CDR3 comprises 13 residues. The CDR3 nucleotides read TGCAGCGTTGTTGGGGGCCCTAATGAAAAACTGTTTTTT. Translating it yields CSVVGGPNEKLFF.

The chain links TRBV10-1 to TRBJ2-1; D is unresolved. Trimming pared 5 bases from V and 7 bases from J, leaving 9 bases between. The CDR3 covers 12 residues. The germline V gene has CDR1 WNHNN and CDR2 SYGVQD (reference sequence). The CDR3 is CASSTEKNEQFF. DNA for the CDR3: TGCGCCAGCAGTACCGAGAAGAATGAGCAGTTCTTC.

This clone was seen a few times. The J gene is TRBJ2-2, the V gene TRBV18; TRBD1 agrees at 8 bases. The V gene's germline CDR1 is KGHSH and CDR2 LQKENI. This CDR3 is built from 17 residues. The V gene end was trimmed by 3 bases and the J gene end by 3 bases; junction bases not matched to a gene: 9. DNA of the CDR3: TGTGCCAGCTCACCGCCCGACAGGGGTCTCCACACCGGGGAGCTGTTTTTT. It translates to CASSPPDRGLHTGELFF.

In DNA, the CDR3 is TGCGCCAGCAGCGCCGGACAGGGGCCCTATGGCTACACCTTC. This translates into CASSAGQGPYGYTF. The chain joins TRBV5-1 to TRBJ1-2; TRBD1 matches 9 bases. CDR1 and CDR2 from the germline V gene are SGHRS and YFSETQ. The junction had 5 bases not matched to a gene; V was cut back by 4 bases and J by 4 bases. The CDR3 is 14 amino acids.

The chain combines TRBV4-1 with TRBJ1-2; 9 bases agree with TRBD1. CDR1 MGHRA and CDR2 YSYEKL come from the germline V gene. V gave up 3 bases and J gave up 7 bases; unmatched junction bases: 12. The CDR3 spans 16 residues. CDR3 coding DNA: TGCGCCAGCAGCCACCAGGGGGGACAGGGAGCCGGTGGCTACACCTTC. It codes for CASSHQGGQGAGGYTF.

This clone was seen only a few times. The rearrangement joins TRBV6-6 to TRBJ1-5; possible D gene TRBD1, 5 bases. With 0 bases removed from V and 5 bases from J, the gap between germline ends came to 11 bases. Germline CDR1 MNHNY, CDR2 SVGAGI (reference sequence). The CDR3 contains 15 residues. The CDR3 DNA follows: TGTGCCAGCAGTTACTCGGCGACAGCCTATCAGCCCCAGCATTTT. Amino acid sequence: CASSYSATAYQPQHF.

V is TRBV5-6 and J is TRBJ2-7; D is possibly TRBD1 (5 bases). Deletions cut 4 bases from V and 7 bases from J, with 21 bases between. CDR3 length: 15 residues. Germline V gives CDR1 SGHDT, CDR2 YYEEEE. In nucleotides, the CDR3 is TGTGCCAGCAGCGAAACAGGACGCGCCTGGTGGGAGCAGTACTTC. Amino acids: CASSETGRAWWEQYF.

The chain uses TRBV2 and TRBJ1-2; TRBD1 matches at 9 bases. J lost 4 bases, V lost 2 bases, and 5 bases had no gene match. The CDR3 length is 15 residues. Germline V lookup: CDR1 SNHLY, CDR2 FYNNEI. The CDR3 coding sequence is TGTGCCAGCAGTGAAACTAGACAGGGGGGCTATGGCTACACCTTC. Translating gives CASSETRQGGYGYTF.

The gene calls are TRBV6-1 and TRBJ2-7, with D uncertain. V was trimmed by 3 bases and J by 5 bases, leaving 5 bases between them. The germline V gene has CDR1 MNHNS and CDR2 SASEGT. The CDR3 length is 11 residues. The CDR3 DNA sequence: TGTGCCAGCAGTGATTTAAACGAGCAGTACTTC. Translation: CASSDLNEQYF.

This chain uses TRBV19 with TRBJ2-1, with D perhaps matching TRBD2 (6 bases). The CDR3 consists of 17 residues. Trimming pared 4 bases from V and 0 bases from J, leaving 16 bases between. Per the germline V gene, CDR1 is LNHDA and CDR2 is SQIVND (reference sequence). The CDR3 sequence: CASSTFLASSSYNEQFF. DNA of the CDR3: TGTGCCAGTAGTACCTTTCTAGCGAGCAGCTCCTACAATGAGCAGTTCTTC. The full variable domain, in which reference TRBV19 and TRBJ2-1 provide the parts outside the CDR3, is DGGITQSPKYLFRKEGQNVTLSCEQNLNHDAMYWYRQDPGQGLRLIYYSQIVNDFQKGDIAEGYSVSREKKESFPLTVTSAQKNPTAFYLCASSTFLASSSYNEQFFGPGTRLTVL.

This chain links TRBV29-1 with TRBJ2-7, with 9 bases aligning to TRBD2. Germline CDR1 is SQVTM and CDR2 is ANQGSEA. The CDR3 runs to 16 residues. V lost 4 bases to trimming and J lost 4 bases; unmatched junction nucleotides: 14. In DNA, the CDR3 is TGCAGCGTTGCGATACTAGCGCGGGGGGGCCCGTACGAGCAGTACTTC. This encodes CSVAILARGGPYEQYF.

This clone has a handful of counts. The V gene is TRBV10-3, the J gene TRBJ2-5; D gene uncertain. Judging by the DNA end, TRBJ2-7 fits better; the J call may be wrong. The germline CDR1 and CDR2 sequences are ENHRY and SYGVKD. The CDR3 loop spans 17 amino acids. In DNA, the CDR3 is TGTGCCATCAGTGAGTCAGGACGATACCTTGGGGCCTACGAGCAGTACTTC. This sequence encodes CAISESGRYLGAYEQYF.

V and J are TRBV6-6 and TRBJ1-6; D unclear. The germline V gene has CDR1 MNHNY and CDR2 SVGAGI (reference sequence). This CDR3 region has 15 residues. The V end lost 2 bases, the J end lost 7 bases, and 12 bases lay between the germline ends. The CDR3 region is CASSYGRSGNSPLHF. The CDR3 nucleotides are TGTGCCAGCAGTTACGGGAGGTCGGGGAATTCACCCCTCCACTTT.

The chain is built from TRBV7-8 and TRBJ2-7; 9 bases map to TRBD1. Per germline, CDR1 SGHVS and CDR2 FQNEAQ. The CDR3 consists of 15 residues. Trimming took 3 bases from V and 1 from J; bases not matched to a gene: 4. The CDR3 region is CASSFRQGVSYEQYF. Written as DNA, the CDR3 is TGTGCCAGCAGCTTTAGACAGGGGGTTTCCTACGAGCAGTACTTC.

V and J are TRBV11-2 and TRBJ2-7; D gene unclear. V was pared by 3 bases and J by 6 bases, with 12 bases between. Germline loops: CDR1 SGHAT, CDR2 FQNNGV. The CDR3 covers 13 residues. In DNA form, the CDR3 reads TGTGCCAGCAGCTTTTCAGCGTCGGCCGAGCAGTACTTC. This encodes CASSFSASAEQYF.